The table lists the clone carrying this T cell receptor (beta chain) with many counts. TCRdb reprocessed the RT-PCR reads via MiXCR and lists one record per CDR3 protein. The repertoire includes about 700,000 distinct CDR3 sequences, 13% to 15% of them detected once, and around 3.3% sits in the top ten. The CDR3 is made up of 14 amino acids. Germline V gene sequence: CDR1 DFQATT, CDR2 SNEGSKA (reference sequence). V lost 5 bases and J lost 4; bases outside the gene matches: 7. The rearrangement joins TRBV20-1 to TRBJ2-5, with TRBD2 matching over 10 bases. The TCR was taken from a female donor in good health, serving as a healthy control. Sequenced: memory CD4+ T cells from blood. The CDR3 DNA follows: TGCAGTGCTCTAGCGGGAGTCGAGTCAGAGACCCAGTACTTC. Residues: CSALAGVESETQYF.